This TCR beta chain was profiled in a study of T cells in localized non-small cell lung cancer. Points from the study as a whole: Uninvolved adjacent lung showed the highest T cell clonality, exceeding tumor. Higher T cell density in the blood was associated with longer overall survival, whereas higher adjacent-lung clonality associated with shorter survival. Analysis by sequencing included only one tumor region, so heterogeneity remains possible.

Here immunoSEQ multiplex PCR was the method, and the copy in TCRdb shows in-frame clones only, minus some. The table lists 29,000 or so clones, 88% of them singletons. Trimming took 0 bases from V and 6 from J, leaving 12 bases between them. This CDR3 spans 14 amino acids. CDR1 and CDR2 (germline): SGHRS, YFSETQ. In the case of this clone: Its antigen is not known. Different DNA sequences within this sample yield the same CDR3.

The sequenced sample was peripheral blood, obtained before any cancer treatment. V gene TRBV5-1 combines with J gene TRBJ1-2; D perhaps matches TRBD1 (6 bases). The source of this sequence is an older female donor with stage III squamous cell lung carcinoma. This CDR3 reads CASSLAAGGDGYTF. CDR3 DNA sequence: TGCGCCAGCAGCTTGGCGGCCGGGGGCGATGGCTACACCTTC.